What follows are 27 T cell receptor beta chains derived from one specimen sequenced in a study of cytomegalovirus exposure and HLA in healthy donors. PCR used 60 Vbeta primers and 13 Jbeta primers. Some clones are missing from TCRdb's copy, which holds only in-frame ones; the method was immunoSEQ multiplex PCR. The sample includes about 160,000 clones, around 80% seen only once; the top ten take more than 4%. The sample comprised PBMCs. All receptors come from a male donor in good health and CMV-seronegative.

The genes are TRBV11-3 and TRBJ1-1; D is undetermined. Germline-derived CDR1 and CDR2 are SGHNT and YENEEA. The CDR3 extends over 12 amino acids. The V end was cut by 3 bases, the J end by 3 bases, with 5 bases between. The CDR3 spells CASSFTDTEAFF. The CDR3 DNA reads as TGTGCCAGCAGCTTTACGGACACTGAAGCTTTCTTT. The whole variable domain, remainder taken from reference TRBV11-3 and TRBJ1-1, is EAGVVQSPRYKIIEKKQPVAFWCNPISGHNTLYWYLQNLGQGPELLIRYENEEAVDDSQLPKDRFSAERLKGVDSTLKIQPAELGDSAVYLCASSFTDTEAFFGQGTRLTVV.

This chain connects TRBV18 to TRBJ2-1, with D perhaps TRBD2 (5 bases). This CDR3 has 11 residues. Germline-derived CDR1 and CDR2 are KGHSH and LQKENI. V lost 2 bases to trimming and J lost 9 bases, with 5 bases between them. The CDR3 sequence is CASSPEGEQFF. The CDR3 DNA sequence: TGTGCCAGCTCACCAGAGGGTGAGCAGTTCTTC.

The rearrangement links TRBV6-5 to TRBJ1-5; 8 nucleotides line up with TRBD1. This CDR3 is built from 14 residues. The V segment lost 6 bases and the J segment 4 bases; nucleotides outside the gene matches: 5. Germline V gene sequence: CDR1 MNHEY, CDR2 SVGAGI. CDR3: CASSLGQDNQPQHF. CDR3 sequence (DNA): TGTGCCAGCAGCCTGGGACAGGATAATCAGCCCCAGCATTTT.

This chain links TRBV5-4 with TRBJ2-2, with D unresolved. The CDR3 length is 15 residues. Trimming shortened V by 1 base and J by 0 bases, and 7 bases separated the two germline ends. The germline V gene encodes CDR1 SGHNT and CDR2 YYREEE (reference sequence). The CDR3, as DNA: TGTGCCAGCAGCTTGCTCTCCCCGAACACCGGGGAGCTGTTTTTT. It translates to CASSLLSPNTGELFF. Full variable domain (outside the CDR3, taken from reference TRBV5-4 and TRBJ2-2): ETGVTQSPTHLIKTRGQQVTLRCSSQSGHNTVSWYQQALGQGPQFIFQYYREEENGRGNFPPRFSGLQFPNYSSELNVNALELDDSALYLCASSLLSPNTGELFFGEGSRLTVL.

The V call is TRBV7-2, the J call TRBJ2-1; 8 bases match TRBD2. The V gene end was trimmed by 0 bases and the J gene end by 5 bases; junction bases not matched to a gene: 6. The CDR3 is 16 residues long. Germline loops: CDR1 SGHTA, CDR2 FQGNSA. CDR3 nucleotide sequence: TGTGCCAGCAGCTTAGCGATGACTAGCGCCCACAATGAGCAGTTCTTC. Its translation is CASSLAMTSAHNEQFF.

V is TRBV9 and J is TRBJ2-5, with D possibly TRBD2 on 6 matching bases. V lost 0 bases, J lost 1 base, and 16 bases lay in between. Germline assignment: CDR1 SGDLS and CDR2 YYNGEE. The CDR3 is made up of 17 amino acids. CDR3 nucleotide sequence: TGTGCCAGCAGCGTAGGTAGGCGGGGAGGCCTCCAAGAGACCCAGTACTTC. It codes for CASSVGRRGGLQETQYF.

This clone was counted only a few times. The gene calls are TRBV7-9 and TRBJ2-1, with D tentatively TRBD2 (5 bases). Germline loops: CDR1 SEHNR, CDR2 FQNEAQ (reference sequence). The CDR3 length is 13 residues. V lost 5 bases to trimming and J lost 5 bases, with 10 bases between them. Here the CDR3 DNA reads TGTGCCAGCAGCACTCTACTAGACAATGAGCAGTTCTTC. Its translation: CASSTLLDNEQFF.

This clone was observed a few times. The gene calls are TRBV2 and TRBJ1-1, with 7 nucleotides matching TRBD1. There are 14 residues in the CDR3. Germline V gene data show CDR1 as SNHLY and CDR2 as FYNNEI. J lost 4 bases, V lost 5 bases, and 7 bases had no gene match. CDR3 sequence (DNA): TGTGCCAGCAGTCTGGGGGCAGGGGGCACTGAAGCTTTCTTT. As protein: CASSLGAGGTEAFF.

A few counts support this clone. The chain uses TRBV5-1 and TRBJ1-1; 8 positions match TRBD1. The germline gives CDR1 SGHRS, CDR2 YFSETQ. V lost 0 bases, J lost 6 bases, and 4 bases stayed unmatched. The CDR3 has 14 residues. The CDR3 here is CASSLARQGPEAFF. The CDR3 nucleotides are TGCGCCAGCAGCTTGGCCCGACAGGGGCCTGAAGCTTTCTTT. The full variable domain, its missing parts supplied by reference TRBV5-1 and TRBJ1-1, is KAGVTQTPRYLIKTRGQQVTLSCSPISGHRSVSWYQQTPGQGLQFLFEYFSETQRNKGNFPGRFSGRQFSNSRSEMNVSTLELGDSALYLCASSLARQGPEAFFGQGTRLTVV.

This chain connects TRBV18 to TRBJ2-5; D call uncertain. CDR1 is KGHSH, CDR2 LQKENI, per germline. There are 12 residues in the CDR3. The V and J ends lost 5 bases and 2 bases respectively, with 6 bases between them. CDR3 DNA: TGTGCCAGCTCAACTTTTCAAGAGACCCAGTACTTC. Its translation is CASSTFQETQYF.

This clone was counted a few times. J is TRBJ2-7 and V is TRBV5-1, with 8 bases fitting TRBD1. CDR1 is SGHRS and CDR2 is YFSETQ in the germline V gene. The V segment lost 3 bases and the J segment 5 bases; nucleotides outside the gene matches: 10. There are 15 residues in the CDR3. CDR3 sequence: CASSWRQGLTDEQYF. DNA of the CDR3: TGCGCCAGCAGCTGGCGACAGGGGCTCACAGACGAGCAGTACTTC.

The V and J genes are TRBV19 and TRBJ2-7; 7 nucleotides line up with TRBD2. The CDR3 is 15 amino acids. CDR1 is LNHDA, CDR2 SQIVND, per germline (reference sequence). V lost 1 base to trimming and J lost 4 bases; unmatched junction nucleotides: 7. CDR3 sequence reads: CASSIGSGVLYEQYF. The CDR3 DNA reads TGTGCCAGTAGTATAGGAAGCGGGGTGTTATACGAGCAGTACTTC. The full variable domain, completed using reference TRBV19 and TRBJ2-7, is DGGITQSPKYLFRKEGQNVTLSCEQNLNHDAMYWYRQDPGQGLRLIYYSQIVNDFQKGDIAEGYSVSREKKESFPLTVTSAQKNPTAFYLCASSIGSGVLYEQYFGPGTRLTVT.

The genes are TRBV18 and TRBJ1-1; 10 bases are shared with TRBD1. CDR3 length equals 14 residues. Germline trimming cut 3 bases from V and 4 bases from J; bases unmatched to any gene: 2. Germline CDR1 and CDR2: KGHSH and LQKENI. CDR3 nucleotide sequence: TGTGCCAGCTCACCGGGACAGGGGAGCACTGAAGCTTTCTTT. Amino acid sequence: CASSPGQGSTEAFF.

The V and J genes are TRBV2 and TRBJ1-2; 7 bases map to TRBD1. This CDR3 is 10 amino acids long. Germline V gene data show CDR1 as SNHLY and CDR2 as FYNNEI. V gave up 8 bases and J gave up 6 bases; unmatched junction bases: 0. CDR3: CASQGDGYTF. CDR3 DNA: TGTGCCAGCCAGGGGGATGGCTACACCTTC.

Turning to this clone: Sequence at one end of the junction differs from germline and may be a read error. The chain employs TRBV7-2 and TRBJ2-5, with D uncertain. The CDR3 loop spans 13 amino acids. Germline loops: CDR1 SGHTA, CDR2 FQGNSA. The CDR3 spells CASSLGNQETQYF. CDR3 in DNA: TGTGCCAGCAGCTTAGGCAACCAGGAGACCCAGTACTTC.

This sequence joins TRBV9 and TRBJ2-1, with 12 bases that match TRBD2. This CDR3 has 17 residues. CDR1 and CDR2 from the germline V gene are SGDLS and YYNGEE. The V gene end was trimmed by 2 bases and the J gene end by 6 bases; junction bases not matched to a gene: 9. CDR3 loop: CASSVRPASGGANEQFF. CDR3 DNA sequence: TGTGCCAGCAGCGTTAGACCCGCTAGCGGGGGGGCCAATGAGCAGTTCTTC.

The chain links TRBV19 to TRBJ1-5; 8 nucleotides align to TRBD1. The CDR3 loop spans 14 amino acids. CDR1 is LNHDA, CDR2 SQIVND, per germline (reference sequence). V lost 5 bases, J lost 4 bases, and 4 bases stayed unmatched. CDR3 loop: CASSARTGNQPQHF. The DNA for the CDR3 is TGTGCCAGTAGTGCCCGGACAGGGAATCAGCCCCAGCATTTT. The whole variable domain, filled in from reference TRBV19 and TRBJ1-5, reads DGGITQSPKYLFRKEGQNVTLSCEQNLNHDAMYWYRQDPGQGLRLIYYSQIVNDFQKGDIAEGYSVSREKKESFPLTVTSAQKNPTAFYLCASSARTGNQPQHFGDGTRLSIL.

The chain couples TRBV7-9 to TRBJ1-5, with D possibly matching TRBD1 (5 bases). Deletions cut 4 bases from V and 2 bases from J, with 9 bases between. This CDR3 has 14 amino acids. Per the germline V gene, CDR1 is SEHNR and CDR2 is FQNEAQ (reference sequence). DNA for the CDR3: TGTGCCAGCAGCTCCCTACAGGGCAATCAGCCCCAGCATTTT. Its translation is CASSSLQGNQPQHF.

As to this clone: Possible read error: a much larger clone is one base away. The V and J genes are TRBV28 and TRBJ1-4, with a possible D match to TRBD1 (6 bases). The germline V gene encodes CDR1 MDHEN and CDR2 SYDVKM. The CDR3 consists of 14 residues. V shed 6 bases and J shed 0 bases, with 8 bases lying between them. The CDR3 is CASSRQATNEKLFF. The CDR3 DNA reads TGTGCCAGCAGCCGACAGGCAACTAATGAAAAACTGTTTTTT.

This clone showed up just once. This sequence joins TRBV4-2 and TRBJ1-5; D unclear. This CDR3 comprises 15 residues. The V gene's germline CDR1 is LGHNA and CDR2 YNFKEQ. V was clipped by 0 bases and J by 3 bases, with 9 bases between them. The CDR3 protein is CASSQEVQVNQPQHF. CDR3 sequence (DNA): TGTGCCAGCAGCCAAGAAGTCCAGGTCAATCAGCCCCAGCATTTT.

The CDR3 here is CASRFIGFGDTEAFF. The CDR3 coding sequence is TGTGCCAGCAGATTCATCGGCTTCGGGGACACTGAAGCTTTCTTT. This chain joins TRBV2 and TRBJ1-1; no reliable D call. Per germline, CDR1 SNHLY and CDR2 FYNNEI. V was shortened by 6 bases and J by 3 bases, with 17 bases between the two germline ends. The CDR3 contains 15 residues.

V usage is TRBV2 and J usage is TRBJ2-7, with D possibly TRBD1 on 5 matching bases. The V and J ends lost 4 bases and 3 bases respectively, with 7 bases between them. The CDR3 is made up of 12 amino acids. Germline V CDR1 and CDR2: SNHLY, FYNNEI. The CDR3 reads CASSGQNYEQYF. The CDR3 DNA is TGTGCCAGCAGTGGACAGAACTACGAGCAGTACTTC. The whole variable domain, filled in from reference TRBV2 and TRBJ2-7, reads EPEVTQTPSHQVTQMGQEVILRCVPISNHLYFYWYRQILGQKVEFLVSFYNNEISEKSEIFDDQFSVERPDGSNFTLKIRSTKLEDSAMYFCASSGQNYEQYFGPGTRLTVT.

This clone has a single count. The sample holds other DNA sequences that translate to the same CDR3. This rearrangement joins TRBV27 to TRBJ1-2; 7 bases match TRBD1. The CDR3 length is 13 residues. CDR1 and CDR2 from the germline V gene are MNHEY and SMNVEV (reference sequence). V trimming: 4 bases; J trimming: 2 bases; junction bases outside the gene matches: 1. Written as DNA, the CDR3 is TGTGCCAGCAGTTGGACAGGAAACTATGGCTACACCTTC. This gives the protein CASSWTGNYGYTF.

This clone showed up just once. The identical CDR3 is also encoded by other nucleotide sequences in the sample. This sequence joins TRBV6-5 and TRBJ2-5, with 10 bases matching TRBD1. The J call may be faulty, since TRBJ2-7 better matches the DNA end. Germline CDR1 MNHEY, CDR2 SVGAGI. This CDR3 has 14 amino acids. CDR3 DNA: TGTGCCAGCAGGCCGGACAGGGGGTCCTACGAGCAGTACTTC. Translating it yields CASRPDRGSYEQYF.

The V call is TRBV28, the J call TRBJ2-7; 8 bases align to TRBD1. J lost 1 base, V lost 7 bases, and 12 bases had no gene match. This CDR3 comprises 16 residues. Germline CDR1 MDHEN, CDR2 SYDVKM. CDR3 sequence: CASIQGAAGSSYEQYF. CDR3 sequence (DNA): TGTGCCAGCATCCAGGGGGCAGCGGGTTCATCCTACGAGCAGTACTTC. The whole variable domain, filled in from reference TRBV28 and TRBJ2-7, reads DVKVTQSSRYLVKRTGEKVFLECVQDMDHENMFWYRQDPGLGLRLIYFSYDVKMKEKGDIPEGYSVSREKKERFSLILESASTNQTSMYLCASIQGAAGSSYEQYFGPGTRLTVT.

This chain joins TRBV7-9 and TRBJ2-5, with 8 bases lining up with TRBD1. The length of the CDR3 is 14 residues. Looked up from germline, CDR1 is SEHNR and CDR2 is FQNEAQ (reference sequence). J gave up 1 base and V 5 bases, and 3 bases lay outside the gene matches. The CDR3 region is CASSPGQVQETQYF. The CDR3 DNA reads as TGTGCCAGCAGCCCGGGACAGGTCCAAGAGACCCAGTACTTC.

The V and J genes are TRBV6-5 and TRBJ1-5; D is unresolved. Per germline, CDR1 MNHEY and CDR2 SVGAGI. The V end lost 6 bases, the J end lost 0 bases, and 6 bases lay between the germline ends. The CDR3 runs to 13 residues. The CDR3 spells CASRRSSNQPQHF. The CDR3 nucleotides are TGTGCCAGCAGACGTAGTAGCAATCAGCCCCAGCATTTT.